Detailed here is one TCR beta chain. The data were taken from a study of T cells expressing NK-cell markers. For each CDR3 protein, TCRdb gives one entry from its re-call of the 5' RACE reads, without DNA. Listed are 200,000 to 300,000 distinct CDR3 sequences; roughly 0.4% falls within the top ten. This receptor was obtained from a man between 18 and 35 years old in good health. The sample comprised blood T cells: a sorted CD56 or NKG2C T cell subset, CD4+ or CD8+ T cells, or bulk PBMC T cells (not recorded which).

The CDR3 protein is CATRNTGELFF. The V and J genes are TRBV12-3 or TRBV12-4 and TRBJ2-2. The CDR3 totals 11 residues.